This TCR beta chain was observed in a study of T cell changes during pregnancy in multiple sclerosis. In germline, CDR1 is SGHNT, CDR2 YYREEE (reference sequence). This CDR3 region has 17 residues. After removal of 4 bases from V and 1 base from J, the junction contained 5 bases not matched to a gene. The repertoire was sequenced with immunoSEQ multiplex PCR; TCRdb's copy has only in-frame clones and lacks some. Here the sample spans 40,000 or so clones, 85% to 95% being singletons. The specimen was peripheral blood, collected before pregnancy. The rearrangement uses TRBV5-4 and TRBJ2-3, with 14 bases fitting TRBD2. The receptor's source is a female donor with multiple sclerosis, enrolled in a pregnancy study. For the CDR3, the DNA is TGTGCCAGCAGCAAGGGACTAGCGGGAGATGGCACAGATACGCAGTATTTT. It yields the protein CASSKGLAGDGTDTQYF.